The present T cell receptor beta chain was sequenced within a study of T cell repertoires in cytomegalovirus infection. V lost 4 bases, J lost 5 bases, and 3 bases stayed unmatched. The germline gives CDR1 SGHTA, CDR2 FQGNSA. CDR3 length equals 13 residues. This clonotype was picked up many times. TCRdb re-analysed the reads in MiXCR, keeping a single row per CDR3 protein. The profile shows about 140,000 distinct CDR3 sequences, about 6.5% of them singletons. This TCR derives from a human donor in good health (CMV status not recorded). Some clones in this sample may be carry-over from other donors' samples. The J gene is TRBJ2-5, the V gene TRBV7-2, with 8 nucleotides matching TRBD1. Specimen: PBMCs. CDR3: CASSWTGRETQYF. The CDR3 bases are TGTGCCAGCAGCTGGACAGGGCGCGAGACCCAGTACTTC.